This T cell receptor beta chain was identified during a study of spatial heterogeneity in lung cancer. Study as a whole: An average of more than ten raw reads was observed per unique TCR and UMI combination.

TCRdb independently ran MiXCR on the 5' RACE reads; one entry per CDR3 protein. The data contain 85,000 to 100,000 distinct CDR3 sequences, approximately 12% of them singletons. This clonotype showed up just a few times. The CDR3 is made up of 16 amino acids. The V gene lost 5 bases and the J gene lost 0 bases, with 15 bases spanning the gap. The germline gives CDR1 SGHTA, CDR2 FQGTGA. Time point here: sample taken at primary tumor resection. Researchers sequenced whole RNA taken from tumor, nontumor lung or frozen PBMC without sorting. Sample: PBMCs, taken at surgery. The TCR was taken from a male donor with early-stage non-small cell lung cancer. This chain joins TRBV7-3 and TRBJ2-3, with D possibly matching TRBD2 (6 bases). The CDR3 DNA reads as TGTGCCAGCAGCCCAGCTGGCGGGGTGAGCACAGATACGCAGTATTTT. Protein sequence: CASSPAGGVSTDTQYF.